These 31 T cell receptor beta chains were all obtained from the same sample, sequenced in a study of blood T cell repertoires in COVID-19. TCRdb's table, derived via immunoSEQ multiplex PCR, lists solely in-frame clones and lacks some. The table shows roughly 190,000 clones, with around 80% occurring only once. The sequenced sample consisted of peripheral blood. These receptors were taken from a young man with active or convalescent COVID-19.

The V and J genes are TRBV28 and TRBJ1-6, with D possibly TRBD1 on 5 matching bases. The V end lost 3 bases, the J end lost 7 bases, and 13 bases lay between the germline ends. From germline, CDR1 is MDHEN and CDR2 SYDVKM. The CDR3 consists of 15 residues. The CDR3 reads CASSFKGHGNSPLHF. DNA for the CDR3: TGTGCCAGCAGTTTTAAGGGGCACGGGAATTCACCCCTCCACTTT.

V gene TRBV18 combines with J gene TRBJ2-3; TRBD1 agrees at 7 bases. CDR3 length: 14 amino acids. V shed 6 bases, J shed 3 bases, and the junction held 6 bases outside the gene matches. The germline gives CDR1 KGHSH, CDR2 LQKENI. CDR3 nucleotide sequence: TGTGCCAGCTCGACAGTGGACAGGACAGATACGCAGTATTTT. Protein product: CASSTVDRTDTQYF.

This clone has only a few counts. The rearrangement uses TRBV19 and TRBJ2-7; 11 positions match TRBD1. Germline V gene sequence: CDR1 LNHDA, CDR2 SQIVND (reference sequence). The CDR3 consists of 15 residues. J gave up 4 bases and V 7 bases, and 9 bases lay outside the gene matches. The CDR3 sequence is CASTPGTGGWYEQYF. CDR3 bases: TGTGCCAGTACCCCAGGGACAGGGGGGTGGTACGAGCAGTACTTC.

The chain employs TRBV19 and TRBJ2-7; 7 positions match TRBD1. The V and J ends lost 6 bases and 5 bases, in that order; junction bases with no gene match: 4. This CDR3 has 12 amino acids. CDR1 is LNHDA and CDR2 is SQIVND in the germline V gene (reference sequence). DNA for the CDR3: TGTGCCAGTAGAGTAGGGGGCCACGAGCAGTACTTC. It yields the protein CASRVGGHEQYF.

The chain uses TRBV19 and TRBJ1-5; D may be TRBD1 (5 bases). Trimming stripped 7 bases from V and 7 bases from J, with 14 bases between. The CDR3 has 13 residues. Germline CDR1 reads LNHDA; CDR2 reads SQIVND (reference sequence). CDR3 nucleotides: TGTGCCAGTAACAGTAAGGGGAACCAGCCCCAGCATTTT. Protein product: CASNSKGNQPQHF. Full variable domain (remainder filled in from reference TRBV19 and TRBJ1-5): DGGITQSPKYLFRKEGQNVTLSCEQNLNHDAMYWYRQDPGQGLRLIYYSQIVNDFQKGDIAEGYSVSREKKESFPLTVTSAQKNPTAFYLCASNSKGNQPQHFGDGTRLSIL.

The CDR3 sequence: CASTTGSLERTEAFF. CDR3 nucleotide sequence: TGTGCCAGTACAACGGGATCACTTGAACGAACTGAAGCTTTCTTT. The V gene is TRBV28, the J gene TRBJ1-1; no firm D call. The CDR3 loop spans 15 amino acids. Looked up from germline, CDR1 is MDHEN and CDR2 is SYDVKM. The V end lost 9 bases, the J end lost 5 bases, and 22 bases lay between the germline ends.

This clone is a singleton in its sample. V is TRBV5-1 and J is TRBJ1-5; 9 bases align to TRBD1. Germline V gene lookup returns CDR1 SGHRS and CDR2 YFSETQ. J lost 5 bases, V lost 1 base, and 1 base had no gene match. This CDR3 contains 14 residues. The DNA for the CDR3 is TGCGCCAGCAGCTTGACAGGGGGCTATCAGCCCCAGCATTTT. This translates into CASSLTGGYQPQHF.

The CDR3 reads CASSLGDEQYF. The CDR3, as DNA: TGTGCCAGCAGCCTCGGAGACGAGCAGTACTTC. The V call is TRBV6-5, the J call TRBJ2-7; D is unresolved. The CDR3 loop spans 11 amino acids. The V end was cut by 6 bases, the J end by 5 bases, with 8 bases between. Germline lookup yields CDR1 MNHEY and CDR2 SVGAGI.

The rearrangement joins TRBV21-1 to TRBJ1-6; TRBD1, the table's D call, was not compared with the DNA. TRBV21-1 is annotated as a pseudogene. The CDR3 runs 13 residues. CDR3 in DNA: TGTGCCAGCAGCAAAAAGGCCAGGTCACCCCTCCACTTT. Protein product: CASSKKARSPLHF.

The chain recombines TRBV19 with TRBJ1-2, with D maybe TRBD1 (6 bases). The length of the CDR3 is 13 residues. Deletions cut 10 bases from V and 3 bases from J, with 15 bases between. Germline CDR1 is LNHDA and CDR2 is SQIVND (reference sequence). The CDR3 DNA sequence: TGTGCCACTCAGGGGACGGTGCACTATGGCTACACCTTC. As protein: CATQGTVHYGYTF.

The V and J genes are TRBV19 and TRBJ1-5; 7 nucleotides align to TRBD1. Germline loops: CDR1 LNHDA, CDR2 SQIVND (reference sequence). The V segment lost 6 bases and the J segment 7 bases; nucleotides outside the gene matches: 9. CDR3 length equals 14 residues. The CDR3 DNA follows: TGTGCCAGTAGCGCCGACAGGGAAGGGCAGCCCCAGCATTTT. Amino acids: CASSADREGQPQHF. Looking up the rest from reference TRBV19 and TRBJ1-5 gives the full variable domain: DGGITQSPKYLFRKEGQNVTLSCEQNLNHDAMYWYRQDPGQGLRLIYYSQIVNDFQKGDIAEGYSVSREKKESFPLTVTSAQKNPTAFYLCASSADREGQPQHFGDGTRLSIL.

The rearrangement links TRBV7-9 to TRBJ1-2; TRBD1 is a possible D gene (5 bases). V was trimmed by 5 bases and J by 3 bases, leaving 25 bases between them. There are 18 residues in the CDR3. Per the germline V gene, CDR1 is SEHNR and CDR2 is FQNEAQ (reference sequence). CDR3 protein: CASSRYRAKQGRDYGYTF. The CDR3 DNA reads TGTGCCAGCAGCCGATATCGAGCGAAGCAGGGTCGTGACTATGGCTACACCTTC.

CDR3 coding DNA: TGCGCCAGCAGGTGGGGCAGGGGGCTCTTGGGCTACACCTTC. This translates into CASRWGRGLLGYTF. This chain joins TRBV10-2 and TRBJ1-2; 8 bases align to TRBD1. V gave up 6 bases and J gave up 8 bases; unmatched junction bases: 11. This CDR3 contains 14 residues. The germline CDR1 and CDR2 sequences are WSHSY and SAAADI.

This chain connects TRBV30 to TRBJ1-2; no clear D. Trimming took off 2 bases at V and 8 bases at J, with 18 bases between the two ends. This CDR3 is 14 amino acids long. Germline CDR1 is GTSNPN and CDR2 is SVGIG (reference sequence). The CDR3 reads CAWSSNSGGFGYTF. The CDR3 DNA is TGTGCCTGGAGTTCGAACAGCGGTGGCTTCGGCTACACCTTC.

This chain uses TRBV18 with TRBJ1-1; D gene uncertain. CDR3 length: 15 amino acids. Trimming took 6 bases from V and 1 from J, leaving 15 bases between them. Per the germline V gene, CDR1 is KGHSH and CDR2 is LQKENI. The CDR3 coding sequence is TGTGCCAGCTCCCTGGAACGGGTAAGGAACACTGAAGCTTTCTTT. The encoded protein is CASSLERVRNTEAFF. The whole variable domain, remainder taken from reference TRBV18 and TRBJ1-1, is NAGVMQNPRHLVRRRGQEARLRCSPMKGHSHVYWYRQLPEEGLKFMVYLQKENIIDESGMPKERFSAEFPKEGPSILRIQQVVRGDSAAYFCASSLERVRNTEAFFGQGTRLTVV.

The table lists this clone with a count of one. The V gene is TRBV18, the J gene TRBJ1-5, with D unclear. CDR1 and CDR2 from the germline V gene are KGHSH and LQKENI. Deletions cut 1 base from V and 3 bases from J, with 4 bases between. There are 13 residues in the CDR3. CDR3 coding DNA: TGTGCCAGCTCACCACGAGACAATCAGCCCCAGCATTTT. This encodes CASSPRDNQPQHF.

The CDR3 DNA reads TGTGCCAGCAGACGGGGAGAGACCCAGTACTTC. It yields the protein CASRRGETQYF. This rearrangement joins TRBV6-5 to TRBJ2-5; weak D call: TRBD2 (5 bases). The V and J ends lost 6 bases and 4 bases respectively, with 6 bases between them. CDR3 size: 11 residues. CDR1 is MNHEY, CDR2 SVGAGI, per germline.

The chain recombines TRBV6-5 with TRBJ1-2, with 7 bases lining up with TRBD1. The V and J ends lost 4 bases and 8 bases, in that order; junction bases with no gene match: 16. The germline gives CDR1 MNHEY, CDR2 SVGAGI. CDR3 length: 16 residues. DNA of the CDR3: TGTGCCAGCAGTTCCACGCCGGGACAGAGGGTTAAAGGCTACACCTTC. This sequence encodes CASSSTPGQRVKGYTF.

The chain uses TRBV9 and TRBJ1-2; tentatively, D is TRBD1 (6 bases). The ends were cut back, 4 bases at V and 2 bases at J, with 15 bases in the middle. CDR3 length equals 15 residues. The V gene's germline CDR1 is SGDLS and CDR2 YYNGEE. The CDR3 is CASSPRQVSNYGYTF. The CDR3 DNA follows: TGTGCCAGCAGCCCGAGACAGGTATCCAACTATGGCTACACCTTC.

V usage is TRBV27 and J usage is TRBJ2-2, with 8 bases matching TRBD1. There are 20 residues in the CDR3. Germline V gene data show CDR1 as MNHEY and CDR2 as SMNVEV (reference sequence). The V segment lost 2 bases and the J segment 0 bases; nucleotides outside the gene matches: 14. The CDR3 here is CASSLEGQVSSASNTGELFF. The CDR3 nucleotides read TGTGCCAGCAGTTTAGAGGGACAGGTTTCCAGTGCGTCGAACACCGGGGAGCTGTTTTTT.

The rearrangement joins TRBV5-1 to TRBJ1-3, with a weak D call TRBD1 (6 bases). The CDR3 runs 14 residues. Germline CDR1 is SGHRS and CDR2 is YFSETQ. V was clipped by 6 bases and J by 2 bases, with 12 bases between them. The CDR3 here is CASTSQGTGNTIYF. CDR3 coding DNA: TGCGCCAGCACCTCACAGGGCACTGGAAACACCATATATTTT.

This chain connects TRBV24-1 to TRBJ2-1, with unresolved D. Between the trimmed V and J ends, which lost 3 bases and 4 bases, there was a span of 6 bases. The CDR3 totals 13 residues. Germline V CDR1 and CDR2: KGHDR, SFDVKD. The CDR3 sequence: CATSDATYNEQFF. CDR3 nucleotides: TGTGCCACCAGTGATGCCACATACAATGAGCAGTTCTTC.

The chain is built from TRBV24-1 and TRBJ2-7; the D gene is possibly TRBD2 (5 bases). The CDR3 runs 13 residues. The V end was cut by 4 bases, the J end by 2 bases, with 8 bases between. CDR1 and CDR2 from the germline V gene are KGHDR and SFDVKD. The CDR3 protein is CATSEDSTYEQYF. In DNA, the CDR3 is TGTGCCACCAGTGAGGACTCGACCTACGAGCAGTACTTC.

The rearrangement joins TRBV30 to TRBJ1-2; 7 nucleotides align to TRBD1. Germline lookup yields CDR1 GTSNPN and CDR2 SVGIG (reference sequence). V lost 1 base to trimming and J lost 3 bases; unmatched junction nucleotides: 2. The CDR3 consists of 13 residues. The CDR3 protein is CAWSETGDYGYTF. In DNA, the CDR3 is TGTGCCTGGAGTGAAACAGGGGACTATGGCTACACCTTC.

This sequence joins TRBV28 and TRBJ1-2, with 8 bases identical to TRBD1. This CDR3 contains 13 residues. With 5 bases clipped from V and 5 bases from J, the junction kept 4 bases outside the gene matches. Germline V lookup: CDR1 MDHEN, CDR2 SYDVKM. The CDR3 reads CASSRDRIYGYTF. CDR3 coding DNA: TGTGCCAGCAGTCGGGACAGGATTTATGGCTACACCTTC.

V gene TRBV7-2 combines with J gene TRBJ2-7, with TRBD2 matching over 8 bases. The J segment lost 3 bases and the V segment lost 3 bases, leaving 7 bases of the junction unmatched. Germline values: CDR1 SGHTA, CDR2 FQGNSA. The length of the CDR3 is 15 residues. CDR3 in DNA: TGTGCCAGCAGCTTCGATAGCGGGATAGGCTACGAGCAGTACTTC. Translation gives CASSFDSGIGYEQYF.

J is TRBJ1-2 and V is TRBV9; D gene unclear. CDR3 length: 14 residues. Germline lookup yields CDR1 SGDLS and CDR2 YYNGEE. V was trimmed by 4 bases and J by 7 bases, leaving 17 bases between them. The CDR3 loop reads CASSLGWVAGGYTF. In nucleotides, the CDR3 is TGTGCCAGCAGCCTTGGGTGGGTGGCGGGTGGCTACACCTTC.

The chain uses TRBV19 and TRBJ1-2, with TRBD1 identical over 7 bases. The CDR3 length is 12 residues. V lost 3 bases to trimming and J lost 7 bases; unmatched junction nucleotides: 2. Germline V CDR1 and CDR2: LNHDA, SQIVND (reference sequence). The CDR3 region has the DNA TGTGCCAGTAGTATCCGACAGGGTGGCTACACCTTC. Protein product: CASSIRQGGYTF. Together with reference TRBV19 and TRBJ1-2, the CDR3 gives the full variable domain: DGGITQSPKYLFRKEGQNVTLSCEQNLNHDAMYWYRQDPGQGLRLIYYSQIVNDFQKGDIAEGYSVSREKKESFPLTVTSAQKNPTAFYLCASSIRQGGYTFGSGTRLTVV.

This chain uses TRBV2 with TRBJ1-3; D remains unclear. Per germline, CDR1 SNHLY and CDR2 FYNNEI. The length of the CDR3 is 15 residues. With 7 bases removed from V and 2 bases from J, the gap between germline ends came to 15 bases. CDR3 amino acids: CASTALGGAGNTIYF. CDR3 sequence (DNA): TGTGCCAGCACGGCCTTAGGCGGGGCTGGAAACACCATATATTTT. Supplemented by reference TRBV2 and TRBJ1-3, the full variable domain reads EPEVTQTPSHQVTQMGQEVILRCVPISNHLYFYWYRQILGQKVEFLVSFYNNEISEKSEIFDDQFSVERPDGSNFTLKIRSTKLEDSAMYFCASTALGGAGNTIYFGEGSWLTVV.

The rearrangement uses TRBV3-1 (or the pseudogene TRBV3-2) and TRBJ1-2; maybe TRBD1 (6 bases). Germline-derived CDR1 and CDR2 are LGHDT and YNNKEL (reference sequence). V lost 1 base, J lost 8 bases, and 14 bases lay in between. CDR3 size: 14 residues. CDR3 in amino acids: CASSQAGDLGGYTF. DNA for the CDR3: TGTGCCAGCAGCCAAGCAGGGGACCTTGGGGGCTACACCTTC.

V is TRBV7-8 and J is TRBJ1-3, with TRBD1 matching 10 bases. Trimming removed 5 bases from V and 0 bases from J; junction bases left unmatched: 13. The CDR3 has 19 amino acids. The germline V gene has CDR1 SGHVS and CDR2 FQNEAQ. Here the CDR3 reads CASSVRDRGGGRSGNTIYF. Written as DNA, the CDR3 is TGTGCCAGCAGCGTCCGGGACAGGGGCGGTGGGCGCTCTGGAAACACCATATATTTT.